This T cell receptor (beta chain) was sequenced for a study of identical twins. Each CDR3 protein is one row after TCRdb ran MiXCR on the 5' RACE reads. Of 1.5 million to 2 million distinct CDR3 sequences listed, less than 35% are singletons. Germline V gene sequence: CDR1 SGHRS, CDR2 YFSETQ. The CDR3 spans 15 residues. Study results and caveats: Insertions ran lower in abundant cord blood beta clonotypes, though not in memory repertoires.

To note about this clonotype: The antigen remains unidentified.

The receptor was derived from a newborn girl in good health. Sequences were obtained from cord blood. The chain is built from TRBV5-1 and TRBJ2-7; 7 nucleotides line up with TRBD1. The assigned J gene may be wrong: the sequence end matches TRBJ2-5 better. CDR3 DNA: TGCGCCAGCAGCCTCAACGAAGGGGGCGGGGAGACCCAGTACTTC. Translation gives CASSLNEGGGETQYF.